This T cell receptor (beta chain) was observed in a study of CD8 T cells in ankylosing spondylitis. Germline CDR1 reads LGHNA; CDR2 reads YSLEER. The CDR3 has 15 amino acids. Deletions cut 4 bases from V and 0 bases from J, with 10 bases between. This clonotype occurred many times. TCRdb re-called the 5' RACE reads with MiXCR, one entry per CDR3 protein. Of approximately 220,000 distinct CDR3 sequences in the sample, approximately 24% were seen once. The source is a male donor with ankylosing spondylitis or in good health (not recorded which). The rearrangement links TRBV4-3 to TRBJ1-5; D ambiguous. Sequenced material: blood, either unsorted or a sorted T cell fraction (not recorded which). CDR3 nucleotides: TGCGCCAGCAGCCTAACAGTAAATAGCAATCAGCCCCAGCATTTT. Its protein is CASSLTVNSNQPQHF.